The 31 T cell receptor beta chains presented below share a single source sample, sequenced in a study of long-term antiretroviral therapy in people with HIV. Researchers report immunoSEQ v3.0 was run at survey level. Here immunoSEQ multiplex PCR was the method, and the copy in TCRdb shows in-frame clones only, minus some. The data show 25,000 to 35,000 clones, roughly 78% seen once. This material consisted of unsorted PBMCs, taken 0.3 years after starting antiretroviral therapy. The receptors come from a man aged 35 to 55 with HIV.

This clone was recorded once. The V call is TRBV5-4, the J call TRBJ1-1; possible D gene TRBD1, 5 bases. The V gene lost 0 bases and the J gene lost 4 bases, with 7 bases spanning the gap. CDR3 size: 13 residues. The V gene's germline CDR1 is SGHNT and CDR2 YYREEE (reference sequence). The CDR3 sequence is CASSLEGFTEAFF. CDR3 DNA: TGTGCCAGCAGCTTGGAGGGGTTCACTGAAGCTTTCTTT.

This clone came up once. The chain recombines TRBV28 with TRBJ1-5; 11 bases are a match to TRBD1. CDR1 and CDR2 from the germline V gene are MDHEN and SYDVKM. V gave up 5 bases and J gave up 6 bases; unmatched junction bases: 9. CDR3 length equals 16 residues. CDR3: CASSHRDRGWSQPQHF. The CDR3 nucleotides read TGTGCCAGCAGTCACCGGGACAGGGGGTGGAGTCAGCCCCAGCATTTT.

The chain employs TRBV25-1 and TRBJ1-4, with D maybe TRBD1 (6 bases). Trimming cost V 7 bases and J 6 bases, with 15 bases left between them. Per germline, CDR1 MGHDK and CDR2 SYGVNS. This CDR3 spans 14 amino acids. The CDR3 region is CASTTGTWDEKLFF. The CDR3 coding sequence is TGTGCCAGCACGACGGGGACATGGGATGAAAAACTGTTTTTT.

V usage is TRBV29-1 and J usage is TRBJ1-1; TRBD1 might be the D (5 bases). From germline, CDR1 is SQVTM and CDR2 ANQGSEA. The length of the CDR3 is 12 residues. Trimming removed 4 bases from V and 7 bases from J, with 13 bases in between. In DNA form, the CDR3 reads TGCAGCGTTGGAGGGGCTATGATTGAAGCTTTCTTT. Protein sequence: CSVGGAMIEAFF.

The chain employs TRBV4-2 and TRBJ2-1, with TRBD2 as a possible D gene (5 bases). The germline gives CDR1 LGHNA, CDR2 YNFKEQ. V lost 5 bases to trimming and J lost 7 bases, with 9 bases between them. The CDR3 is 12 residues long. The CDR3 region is CASSRTQNEQFF. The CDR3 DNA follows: TGTGCCAGCAGCAGGACTCAAAATGAGCAGTTCTTC.

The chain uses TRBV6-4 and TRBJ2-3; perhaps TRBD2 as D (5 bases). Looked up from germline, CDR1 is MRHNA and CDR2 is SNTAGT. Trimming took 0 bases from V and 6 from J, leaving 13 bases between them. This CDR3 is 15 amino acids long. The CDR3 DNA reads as TGTGCCAGCAGTGACTCGGGGTCACCGGGGGATACGCAGTATTTT. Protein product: CASSDSGSPGDTQYF.

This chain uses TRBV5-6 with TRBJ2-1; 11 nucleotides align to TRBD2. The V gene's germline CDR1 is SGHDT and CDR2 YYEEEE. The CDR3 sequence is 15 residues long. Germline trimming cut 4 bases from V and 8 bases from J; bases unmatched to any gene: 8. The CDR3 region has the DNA TGTGCCAGCAGCACTCTTAGCGGGGGGGCCGATGAGCAGTTCTTC. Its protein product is CASSTLSGGADEQFF.

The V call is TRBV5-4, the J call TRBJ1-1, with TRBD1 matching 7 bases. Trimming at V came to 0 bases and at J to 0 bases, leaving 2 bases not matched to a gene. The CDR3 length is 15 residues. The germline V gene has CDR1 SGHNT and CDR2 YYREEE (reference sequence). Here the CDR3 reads CASSLEGTVNTEAFF. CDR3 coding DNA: TGTGCCAGCAGCTTGGAGGGGACAGTGAACACTGAAGCTTTCTTT.

CDR3 amino acids: CASGRAWGTDTQYF. The CDR3 bases are TGTGCCAGCGGCCGCGCCTGGGGGACAGATACGCAGTATTTT. The V gene is TRBV6-6, the J gene TRBJ2-3, with D perhaps assigned TRBD1 or TRBD2 (5 bases each). Germline CDR1 MNHNY, CDR2 SVGAGI (reference sequence). The CDR3 runs to 14 residues. The V gene lost 8 bases and the J gene lost 3 bases, with 15 bases spanning the gap.

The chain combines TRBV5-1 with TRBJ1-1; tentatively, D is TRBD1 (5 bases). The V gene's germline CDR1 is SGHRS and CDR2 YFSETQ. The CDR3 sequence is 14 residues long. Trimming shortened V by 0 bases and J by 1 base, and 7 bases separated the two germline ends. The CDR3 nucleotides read TGCGCCAGCAGCTTGGACCAGGGGAACACTGAAGCTTTCTTT. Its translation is CASSLDQGNTEAFF.

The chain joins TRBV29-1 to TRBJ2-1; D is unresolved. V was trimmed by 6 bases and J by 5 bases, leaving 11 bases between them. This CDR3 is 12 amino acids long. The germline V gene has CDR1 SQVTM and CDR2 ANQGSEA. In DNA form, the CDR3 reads TGCAGCGTCCTACGGACCGACAATGAGCAGTTCTTC. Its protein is CSVLRTDNEQFF.

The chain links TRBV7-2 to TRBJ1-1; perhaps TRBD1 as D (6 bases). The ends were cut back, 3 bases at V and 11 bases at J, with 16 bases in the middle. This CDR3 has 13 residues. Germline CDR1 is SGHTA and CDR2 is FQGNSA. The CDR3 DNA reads TGTGCCAGCAGCTTGAACAGGGAGGGCCGGGCTTTCTTT. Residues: CASSLNREGRAFF.

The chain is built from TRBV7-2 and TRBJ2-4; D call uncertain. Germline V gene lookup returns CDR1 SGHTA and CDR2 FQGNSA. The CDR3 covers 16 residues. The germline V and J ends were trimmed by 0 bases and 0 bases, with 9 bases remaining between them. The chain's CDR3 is CASSLAETAAKNIQYF. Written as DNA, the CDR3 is TGTGCCAGCAGCTTAGCTGAGACGGCAGCCAAAAACATTCAGTACTTC. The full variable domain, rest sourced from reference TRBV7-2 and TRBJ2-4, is GAGVSQSPSNKVTEKGKDVELRCDPISGHTALYWYRQSLGQGLEFLIYFQGNSAPDKSGLPSDRFSAERTGGSVSTLTIQRTQQEDSAVYLCASSLAETAAKNIQYFGAGTRLSVL.

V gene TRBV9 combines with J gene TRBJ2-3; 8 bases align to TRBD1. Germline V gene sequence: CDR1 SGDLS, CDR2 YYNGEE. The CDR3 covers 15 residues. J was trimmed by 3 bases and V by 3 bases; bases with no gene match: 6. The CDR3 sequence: CASSEGTGVTDTQYF. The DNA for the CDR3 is TGTGCCAGCAGCGAGGGGACAGGAGTAACAGATACGCAGTATTTT.

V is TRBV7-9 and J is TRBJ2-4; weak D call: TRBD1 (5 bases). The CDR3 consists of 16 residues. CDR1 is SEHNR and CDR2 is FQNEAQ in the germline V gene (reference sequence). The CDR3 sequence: CATTPGRASAKNIQYF. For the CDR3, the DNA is TGTGCTACCACTCCGGGCAGGGCTTCGGCCAAAAACATTCAGTACTTC.

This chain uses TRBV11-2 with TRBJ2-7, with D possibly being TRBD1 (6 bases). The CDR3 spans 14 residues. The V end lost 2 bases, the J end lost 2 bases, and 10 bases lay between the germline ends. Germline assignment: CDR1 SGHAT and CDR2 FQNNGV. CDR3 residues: CASSLTSGAYEQYF. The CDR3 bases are TGTGCCAGCAGCTTAACGTCAGGGGCCTACGAGCAGTACTTC.

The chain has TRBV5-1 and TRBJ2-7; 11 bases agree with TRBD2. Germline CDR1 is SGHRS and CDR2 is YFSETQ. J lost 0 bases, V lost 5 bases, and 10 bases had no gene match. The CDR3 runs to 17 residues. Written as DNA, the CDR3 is TGCGCCAGCAGTCACCCCGGGACTAGCGGAAGCTCCTACGAGCAGTACTTC. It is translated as CASSHPGTSGSSYEQYF.

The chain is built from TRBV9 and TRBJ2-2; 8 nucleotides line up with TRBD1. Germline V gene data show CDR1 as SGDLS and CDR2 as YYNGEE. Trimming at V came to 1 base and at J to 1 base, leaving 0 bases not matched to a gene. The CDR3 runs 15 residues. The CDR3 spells CASSVTGGNTGELFF. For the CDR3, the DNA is TGTGCCAGCAGCGTAACAGGGGGGAACACCGGGGAGCTGTTTTTT. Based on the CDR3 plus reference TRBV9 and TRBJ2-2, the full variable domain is DSGVTQTPKHLITATGQRVTLRCSPRSGDLSVYWYQQSLDQGLQFLIQYYNGEERAKGNILERFSAQQFPDLHSELNLSSLELGDSALYFCASSVTGGNTGELFFGEGSRLTVL.

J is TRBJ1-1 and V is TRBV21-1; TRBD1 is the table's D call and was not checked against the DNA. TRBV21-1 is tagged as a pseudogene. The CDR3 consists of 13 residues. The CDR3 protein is CASSPGWDTEAFF. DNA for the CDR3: TGTGCCAGCAGTCCAGGGTGGGACACTGAAGCTTTCTTT.

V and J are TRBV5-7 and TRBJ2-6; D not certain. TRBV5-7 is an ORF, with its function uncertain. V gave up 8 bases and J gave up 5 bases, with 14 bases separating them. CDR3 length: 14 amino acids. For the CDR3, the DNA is TGTGCCAGTTGCGTACAAAGTCGGGCCAACGTCCTGACTTTC. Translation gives CASCVQSRANVLTF.

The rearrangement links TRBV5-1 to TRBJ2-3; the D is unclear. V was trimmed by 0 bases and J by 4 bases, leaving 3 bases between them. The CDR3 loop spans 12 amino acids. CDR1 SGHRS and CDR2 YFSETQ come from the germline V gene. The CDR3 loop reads CASSLEADTQYF. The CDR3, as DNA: TGCGCCAGCAGCTTGGAAGCAGATACGCAGTATTTT.

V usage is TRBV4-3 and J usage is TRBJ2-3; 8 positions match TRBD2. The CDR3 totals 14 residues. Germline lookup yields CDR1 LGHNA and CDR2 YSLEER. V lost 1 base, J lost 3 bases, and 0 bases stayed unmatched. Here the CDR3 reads CASSQGLATDTQYF. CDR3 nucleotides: TGCGCCAGCAGCCAAGGACTAGCGACAGATACGCAGTATTTT.

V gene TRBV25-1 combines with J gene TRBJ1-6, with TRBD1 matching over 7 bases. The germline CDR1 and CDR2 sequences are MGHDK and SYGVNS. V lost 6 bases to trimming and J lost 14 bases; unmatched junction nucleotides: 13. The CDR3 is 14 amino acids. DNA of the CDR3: TGTGCCAGCAGCCCTCCCGGGACAGCGCAGTCCCTCCACTTT. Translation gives CASSPPGTAQSLHF.

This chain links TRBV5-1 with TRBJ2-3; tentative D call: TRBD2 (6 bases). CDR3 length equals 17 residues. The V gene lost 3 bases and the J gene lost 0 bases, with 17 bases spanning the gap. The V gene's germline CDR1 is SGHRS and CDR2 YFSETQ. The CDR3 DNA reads TGCGCCAGCAGCTCCTCTCCCGCGGGGACTAGCACAGATACGCAGTATTTT. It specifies CASSSSPAGTSTDTQYF.

CDR3: CASSLGGDQETQYF. CDR3 nucleotides: TGTGCCAGCAGCTTAGGGGGGGACCAAGAGACCCAGTACTTC. The chain carries TRBV7-7 and TRBJ2-5, with TRBD2 as a possible D gene (6 bases). V lost 1 base, J lost 0 bases, and 6 bases lay in between. Germline V gene lookup returns CDR1 SSHAT and CDR2 FNYEAQ (reference sequence). This CDR3 contains 14 residues. Full variable domain (rest looked up from reference TRBV7-7 and TRBJ2-5): GAGVSQSPRYKVTKRGQDVTLRCDPISSHATLYWYQQALGQGPEFLTYFNYEAQPDKSGLPSDRFSAERPEGSISTLTIQRTEQRDSAMYRCASSLGGDQETQYFGPGTRLLVL.

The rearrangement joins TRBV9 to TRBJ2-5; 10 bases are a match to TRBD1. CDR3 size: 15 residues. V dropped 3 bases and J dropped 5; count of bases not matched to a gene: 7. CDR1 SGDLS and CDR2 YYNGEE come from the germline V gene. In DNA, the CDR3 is TGTGCCAGCAGCGCCCGACCGGACAGGGGGGAGACCCAGTACTTC. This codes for CASSARPDRGETQYF.

The CDR3 region is CASTLGREGGIQYF. CDR3 coding DNA: TGTGCCAGTACCTTGGGGAGGGAAGGAGGCATTCAGTACTTC. This chain links TRBV19 with TRBJ2-4, with 7 bases aligning to TRBD2. Germline CDR1 and CDR2: LNHDA and SQIVND (reference sequence). V was clipped by 7 bases and J by 9 bases; unmatched bases: 12. The CDR3 runs to 14 residues.

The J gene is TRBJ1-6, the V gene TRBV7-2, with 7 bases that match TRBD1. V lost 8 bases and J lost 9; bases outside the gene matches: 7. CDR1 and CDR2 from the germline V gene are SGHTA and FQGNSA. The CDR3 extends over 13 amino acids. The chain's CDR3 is CASGRQGSSPLHF. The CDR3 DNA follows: TGTGCCAGCGGACGACAGGGAAGTTCACCCCTCCACTTT.

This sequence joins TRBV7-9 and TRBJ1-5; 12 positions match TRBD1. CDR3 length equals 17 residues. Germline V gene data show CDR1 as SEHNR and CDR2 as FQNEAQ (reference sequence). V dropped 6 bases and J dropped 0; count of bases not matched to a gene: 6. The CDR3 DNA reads TGTGCCAGCAGTCCGGGACAGGGGGCGTATAGCAATCAGCCCCAGCATTTT. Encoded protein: CASSPGQGAYSNQPQHF.

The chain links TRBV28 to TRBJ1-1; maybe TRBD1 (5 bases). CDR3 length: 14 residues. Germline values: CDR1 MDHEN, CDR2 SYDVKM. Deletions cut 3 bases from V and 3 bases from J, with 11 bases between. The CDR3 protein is CASSFQGSYTEAFF. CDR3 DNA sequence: TGTGCCAGCAGTTTCCAGGGAAGCTACACTGAAGCTTTCTTT.

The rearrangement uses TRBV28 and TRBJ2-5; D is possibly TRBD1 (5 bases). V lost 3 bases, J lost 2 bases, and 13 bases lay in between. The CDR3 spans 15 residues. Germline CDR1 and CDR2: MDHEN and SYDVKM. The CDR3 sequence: CASSFGQGWQETQYF. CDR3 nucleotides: TGTGCCAGCAGTTTCGGGCAGGGATGGCAAGAGACCCAGTACTTC.